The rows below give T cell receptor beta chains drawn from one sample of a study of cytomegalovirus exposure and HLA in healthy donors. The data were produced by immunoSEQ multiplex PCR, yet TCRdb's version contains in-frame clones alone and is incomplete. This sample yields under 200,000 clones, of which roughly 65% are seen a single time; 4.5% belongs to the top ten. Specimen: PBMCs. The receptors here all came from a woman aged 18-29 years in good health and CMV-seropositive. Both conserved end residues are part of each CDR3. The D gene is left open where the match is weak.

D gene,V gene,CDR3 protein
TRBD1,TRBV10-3,CAIPRGTGGDNYGYTF
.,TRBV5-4,CASSLGQGSDEQYF
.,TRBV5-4,CASSWRGGEETQYF
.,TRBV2,CASSGDTSDAFF
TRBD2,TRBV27,CASSLAGDTYEQYF
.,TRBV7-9,CASSSDGGLAKNIQYF
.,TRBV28,CASSSQWNEQFF
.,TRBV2,CASSEPRGEGGDEKLFF
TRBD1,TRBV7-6,CASSHLSGQEYNEQFF
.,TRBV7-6,CASSLSEDINYGYTF
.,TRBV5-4,CASSRLFLDGYTF
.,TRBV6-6,CASSYWGQEGQPQHF
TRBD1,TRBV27,CASRKTGGVAGANVLTF
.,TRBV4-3,CASSLINRVPYEQYF
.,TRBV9,CASSPTGIYQPQHF
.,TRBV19,CASRARRGDNSPLHF
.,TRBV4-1,CASSQDRRVYGANVLTF
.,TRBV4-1,CASSQSPLSTDLSYEQYF
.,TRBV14,CASSQTGRDGNTIYF
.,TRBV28,CATTSLDDSTIYF
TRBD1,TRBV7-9,CASSLPGQVSGNTIYF
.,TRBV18,CASSPQGGDSNEQFF
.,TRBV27,CASSPMRGGNGYTF
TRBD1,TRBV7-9,CSSYRGDEAFF
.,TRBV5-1,CASSQDTDTQYF
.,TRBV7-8,CASSIGAHQPQHF
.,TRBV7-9,CASSSTGNTEAFF
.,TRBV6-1,CASRVQGNTGELFF
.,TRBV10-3,CAISEGHDSREAFF
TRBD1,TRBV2,CASTRDREGTEAFF
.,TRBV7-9,CASSVQGATNEKLFF
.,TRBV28,CASSFRGSGANVLTF
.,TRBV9,CASSVVASGANVLTF
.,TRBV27,CASSQREESYEQYF
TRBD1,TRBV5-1,CASSSGQNYGYTF
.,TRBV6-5,CASRGADTGSGGYTF
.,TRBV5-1,CASSVVGLNTEAFF
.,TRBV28,CASGEVVATYGYTF
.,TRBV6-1,CASSVLADNQPQHF
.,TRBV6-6,CASSLRGARFNSPLHF
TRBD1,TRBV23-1,CASSTGVISEKLFF
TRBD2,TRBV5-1,CASSFSGGTDTQYF
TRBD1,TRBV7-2,CASSSNRGYEQYF
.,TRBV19,CASSSGTRNQPQHF
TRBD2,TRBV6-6,CAGRGGPQETQYF
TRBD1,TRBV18,CASSPLQGTEAFF
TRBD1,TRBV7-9,CASSLLGQGSMNTEAFF
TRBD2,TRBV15,CATSGTSGFSDEQFF
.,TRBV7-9,CASRRYFERSSSYNEQFF
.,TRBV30,CAWTASWGLGQPQHF
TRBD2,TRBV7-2,CASSASTGGLDEQYF
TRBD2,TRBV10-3,CAISELAGDEQYF
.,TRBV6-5,CASSGLTGAPYEQYF
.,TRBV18,CASSPLDQGYEQYF
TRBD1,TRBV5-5,CASSSTGVGYTF
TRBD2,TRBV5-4,CASSLTAGGWYEQYF
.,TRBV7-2,CASSSTGRDYGYTF
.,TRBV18,CASSPVSGPYEQYF
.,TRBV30,CAWSTDLLLTTEAFF
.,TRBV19,CASTPTQVSNYGYTF